The 30 T cell receptor beta chains in this list originate from one sample, sequenced in a study of control samples from healthy donors and cancer patients. Sequencing was performed with immunoSEQ multiplex PCR; in TCRdb, only in-frame clones are kept and a portion is missing. The repertoire holds fewer than 200,000 clones, with around 90% as singletons. The specimen was blood. All receptors derive from a woman aged 45-60 years in good health.

The rearrangement uses TRBV5-6 and TRBJ1-2; D not certain. Germline loops: CDR1 SGHDT, CDR2 YYEEEE. This CDR3 region has 13 residues. V was shortened by 4 bases and J by 4 bases, with 11 bases between the two germline ends. CDR3 loop: CASSTDITYGYTF. The CDR3 nucleotides are TGTGCCAGCAGCACAGACATAACCTATGGCTACACCTTC.

The chain employs TRBV7-9 and TRBJ1-1; the D gene is possibly TRBD1 (5 bases). The CDR3 loop spans 13 amino acids. Per the germline V gene, CDR1 is SEHNR and CDR2 is FQNEAQ (reference sequence). V shed 5 bases and J shed 0 bases, with 7 bases lying between them. The CDR3 reads CASSRTMNTEAFF. DNA for the CDR3: TGTGCCAGCAGCCGGACAATGAACACTGAAGCTTTCTTT. Looking up the rest from reference TRBV7-9 and TRBJ1-1 gives the full variable domain: DTGVSQNPRHKITKRGQNVTFRCDPISEHNRLYWYRQTLGQGPEFLTYFQNEAQLEKSRLLSDRFSAERPKGSFSTLEIQRTEQGDSAMYLCASSRTMNTEAFFGQGTRLTVV.

Concerning this clone: This likely comes from a read error, as the CDR3 has no conserved phenylalanine or tryptophan at its end. The DNA is omitted, as the CDR3 cannot be located on it reliably, and the CDR3 follows TCRdb's listing. The chain links TRBV7-2 to TRBJ2-7; TRBD2 was called by the table and not checked on the DNA. Germline V gene sequence: CDR1 SGHTA, CDR2 FQGNSA. The CDR3 length equals 13 residues, ends included. CDR3 residues: CASSLVTGGIATI.

V gene TRBV24-1 combines with J gene TRBJ2-7, with D perhaps matching TRBD1 (6 bases). The ends were cut back, 4 bases at V and 4 bases at J, with 10 bases in the middle. The CDR3 contains 13 residues. Germline V gives CDR1 KGHDR, CDR2 SFDVKD. The CDR3 DNA is TGTGCCACCAGTGACGTACAGGGTTACGAGCAGTACTTC. This translates into CATSDVQGYEQYF.

The chain has TRBV25-1 and TRBJ1-4; D unclear. Germline V gives CDR1 MGHDK, CDR2 SYGVNS. The CDR3 covers 12 residues. The V end lost 5 bases, the J end lost 4 bases, and 5 bases lay between the germline ends. The CDR3 spells CASSSLNEKLFF. CDR3 DNA: TGTGCCAGCAGTTCACTTAATGAAAAACTGTTTTTT.

This chain connects TRBV5-6 to TRBJ1-5, with 9 bases that match TRBD1. Germline V gene sequence: CDR1 SGHDT, CDR2 YYEEEE. V lost 3 bases, J lost 1 base, and 11 bases stayed unmatched. CDR3 length equals 18 residues. CDR3 DNA sequence: TGTGCCAGCAGCTCTTCGGGACAGGGCTTCGCGAGCAATCAGCCCCAGCATTTT. It specifies CASSSSGQGFASNQPQHF.

V is TRBV6-5 and J is TRBJ1-1; D unresolved. The CDR3 contains 13 residues. Trimming took off 5 bases at V and 1 base at J, with 8 bases between the two ends. Germline V gene sequence: CDR1 MNHEY, CDR2 SVGAGI. The CDR3 reads CASSPDGNTEAFF. CDR3 sequence (DNA): TGTGCCAGCAGTCCGGACGGGAACACTGAAGCTTTCTTT.

The rearrangement joins TRBV19 to TRBJ1-4; 9 nucleotides line up with TRBD1. V was pared by 1 base and J by 0 bases, with 9 bases of the junction left unmatched. The CDR3 totals 19 residues. Per germline, CDR1 LNHDA and CDR2 SQIVND (reference sequence). In nucleotides, the CDR3 is TGTGCCAGTAGTATAGCATCACCGGGACAGGGTGCAACTAATGAAAAACTGTTTTTT. Its translation is CASSIASPGQGATNEKLFF.

V usage is TRBV7-9 and J usage is TRBJ2-5; perhaps TRBD2 as D (6 bases). The length of the CDR3 is 15 residues. Germline assignment: CDR1 SEHNR and CDR2 FQNEAQ (reference sequence). With 4 bases removed from V and 2 bases from J, the gap between germline ends came to 14 bases. The CDR3 region is CASSSSAGTQETQYF. DNA for the CDR3: TGTGCCAGCAGCTCCTCGGCAGGGACTCAAGAGACCCAGTACTTC.

J is TRBJ1-1 and V is TRBV19; D may be TRBD1 (6 bases). CDR1 LNHDA and CDR2 SQIVND come from the germline V gene (reference sequence). The CDR3 runs to 16 residues. V dropped 2 bases and J dropped 1 base, with 14 bases sitting between them. In nucleotides, the CDR3 is TGTGCCAGTAGTATACGCCCCGTGGGGGCGAACACTGAAGCTTTCTTT. Translation: CASSIRPVGANTEAFF. Supplemented by reference TRBV19 and TRBJ1-1, the full variable domain reads DGGITQSPKYLFRKEGQNVTLSCEQNLNHDAMYWYRQDPGQGLRLIYYSQIVNDFQKGDIAEGYSVSREKKESFPLTVTSAQKNPTAFYLCASSIRPVGANTEAFFGQGTRLTVV.

The chain is built from TRBV6-2 or TRBV6-3 and TRBJ1-6; a possible D gene is TRBD1 (5 bases). This CDR3 is built from 15 residues. With 5 bases removed from V and 8 bases from J, the gap between germline ends came to 16 bases. In germline, CDR1 is MNHEY, CDR2 SVGEGT. The CDR3 DNA sequence: TGTGCCAGCAGTGCCTTGGGGCAGCCCCATTCACCCCTCCACTTT. This codes for CASSALGQPHSPLHF.

This chain connects TRBV12-3 or TRBV12-4 to TRBJ2-4; D is unresolved. This CDR3 has 10 residues. The germline V and J ends were trimmed by 4 bases and 7 bases, with 2 bases remaining between them. DNA for the CDR3: TGTGCCAGCAGTTGGAACATTCAGTACTTC. As protein: CASSWNIQYF.

V is TRBV5-1 and J is TRBJ1-3; maybe TRBD1 (6 bases). V shed 3 bases and J shed 3 bases, with 16 bases lying between them. This CDR3 is 16 amino acids long. The germline CDR1 and CDR2 sequences are SGHRS and YFSETQ. The CDR3 loop is CASSSSGRGGGNTIYF. The CDR3 coding sequence is TGCGCCAGCAGCTCGTCCGGCAGGGGAGGTGGAAACACCATATATTTT.

This clone was seen once. The chain employs TRBV28 and TRBJ1-3; D possibly corresponds to TRBD1 (6 bases). This CDR3 spans 15 amino acids. The V gene lost 7 bases and the J gene lost 2 bases, with 15 bases spanning the gap. Germline loops: CDR1 MDHEN, CDR2 SYDVKM. The CDR3 loop is CASTAARGTGNTIYF. In DNA, the CDR3 is TGTGCCAGCACCGCGGCAAGGGGGACTGGAAACACCATATATTTT. Full variable domain (outside the CDR3, taken from reference TRBV28 and TRBJ1-3): DVKVTQSSRYLVKRTGEKVFLECVQDMDHENMFWYRQDPGLGLRLIYFSYDVKMKEKGDIPEGYSVSREKKERFSLILESASTNQTSMYLCASTAARGTGNTIYFGEGSWLTVV.

This clone was counted once. V usage is TRBV21-1 and J usage is TRBJ2-7; the table's D call, TRBD2, has no DNA check behind it. TRBV21-1 is a known pseudogene. The CDR3 consists of 12 residues. The CDR3 sequence is CASSRGGYEQYF. CDR3 sequence (DNA): TGTGCCAGCAGCCGGGGGGGCTACGAGCAGTACTTC.

The V gene is TRBV6-6, the J gene TRBJ1-1; no clear D. Trimming cost V 5 bases and J 6 bases, with 16 bases left between them. The CDR3 is made up of 14 amino acids. Per germline, CDR1 MNHNY and CDR2 SVGAGI (reference sequence). In nucleotides, the CDR3 is TGTGCCAGCAGTACCCGTCAACGTATCGCTGAAGCTTTCTTT. Translated, it gives CASSTRQRIAEAFF.

J is TRBJ1-3 and V is TRBV5-4; 7 nucleotides agree with TRBD1. The CDR3 has 17 residues. Germline V gene data show CDR1 as SGHNT and CDR2 as YYREEE (reference sequence). V gave up 0 bases and J gave up 0 bases; unmatched junction bases: 6. For the CDR3, the DNA is TGTGCCAGCAGCTTGGTCGTGACAGGGAACTCTGGAAACACCATATATTTT. Its translation: CASSLVVTGNSGNTIYF.

This clone was counted a single time. The gene calls are TRBV23-1 and TRBJ1-1, with no clear D. TRBV23-1 is annotated as an ORF whose role is uncertain. Trimming pared 1 base from V and 1 base from J, leaving 10 bases between. The length of the CDR3 is 15 residues. CDR3 sequence: CASSQWPRWNTEAFF. As DNA, the CDR3 is TGCGCCAGCAGTCAATGGCCCCGCTGGAACACTGAAGCTTTCTTT.

This clone was seen a few times. The chain joins TRBV28 to TRBJ1-4, with D perhaps matching TRBD1 (5 bases). The CDR3 contains 16 residues. Germline V gives CDR1 MDHEN, CDR2 SYDVKM. The ends were cut back, 6 bases at V and 0 bases at J, with 14 bases in the middle. The CDR3 protein is CASRKRQLPTNEKLFF. CDR3 sequence (DNA): TGTGCCAGCAGAAAACGACAGCTTCCAACTAATGAAAAACTGTTTTTT. Drawing the rest from reference TRBV28 and TRBJ1-4, the complete variable domain is DVKVTQSSRYLVKRTGEKVFLECVQDMDHENMFWYRQDPGLGLRLIYFSYDVKMKEKGDIPEGYSVSREKKERFSLILESASTNQTSMYLCASRKRQLPTNEKLFFGSGTQLSVL.

The genes are TRBV7-3 and TRBJ2-2, with 7 bases lining up with TRBD2. This CDR3 is 16 amino acids long. The germline V gene has CDR1 SGHTA and CDR2 FQGTGA. Trimming at V came to 5 bases and at J to 1 base, leaving 7 bases not matched to a gene. The CDR3 DNA reads as TGTGCCAGCAGCCCTCGACTAGCATGGAACACCGGGGAGCTGTTTTTT. Translating it yields CASSPRLAWNTGELFF.

The V and J genes are TRBV10-3 and TRBJ1-5, with unresolved D. Trimming stripped 0 bases from V and 4 bases from J, with 13 bases between. CDR3 size: 16 residues. The germline CDR1 and CDR2 sequences are ENHRY and SYGVKD. The CDR3 loop is CAISESALGKNQPQHF. The DNA of the CDR3 is TGTGCCATCAGTGAGTCGGCTCTTGGGAAGAATCAGCCCCAGCATTTT.

The gene calls are TRBV7-2 and TRBJ1-5, with unresolved D. The CDR3 is 15 amino acids. The V gene lost 1 base and the J gene lost 6 bases, with 13 bases spanning the gap. Germline CDR1 is SGHTA and CDR2 is FQGNSA. CDR3 sequence: CASSLDRAVGQPQHF. As DNA, the CDR3 is TGTGCCAGCAGCTTAGATCGTGCAGTGGGTCAGCCCCAGCATTTT.

The genes are TRBV5-4 and TRBJ1-6; D not certain. CDR1 and CDR2 (germline): SGHNT, YYREEE (reference sequence). Trimming took off 1 base at V and 8 bases at J, with 10 bases between the two ends. The CDR3 loop spans 14 amino acids. The CDR3 reads CASSLPGVYSPLHF. In DNA form, the CDR3 reads TGTGCCAGCAGCTTGCCCGGGGTTTATTCACCCCTCCACTTT.

The gene calls are TRBV7-3 and TRBJ2-1; D call uncertain. Germline CDR1 is SGHTA and CDR2 is FQGTGA. The CDR3 extends over 14 amino acids. Trimming removed 2 bases from V and 4 bases from J, with 9 bases in between. The CDR3 bases are TGTGCCAGCAGCTTAGCCGGAGATTACAATGAGCAGTTCTTC. Amino acid sequence: CASSLAGDYNEQFF. The complete variable domain, with remaining parts taken from reference TRBV7-3 and TRBJ2-1, reads GAGVSQTPSNKVTEKGKYVELRCDPISGHTALYWYRQSLGQGPEFLIYFQGTGAADDSGLPNDRFFAVRPEGSVSTLKIQRTERGDSAVYLCASSLAGDYNEQFFGPGTRLTVL.

V gene TRBV27 combines with J gene TRBJ1-2, with 7 bases identical to TRBD1. V lost 8 bases, J lost 6 bases, and 9 bases stayed unmatched. CDR1 and CDR2 (germline): MNHEY, SMNVEV (reference sequence). This CDR3 comprises 13 residues. Here the CDR3 reads CASGDSLSNGYTF. In DNA form, the CDR3 reads TGTGCCAGCGGGGACAGTCTTTCTAATGGCTACACCTTC.

This clone was detected once. V gene TRBV7-2 combines with J gene TRBJ2-1, with TRBD2 matching over 12 bases. The V segment lost 5 bases and the J segment 14 bases; nucleotides outside the gene matches: 4. The CDR3 sequence is 12 residues long. The germline CDR1 and CDR2 sequences are SGHTA and FQGNSA. This CDR3 reads CASSPGLAGKFF. In DNA form, the CDR3 reads TGTGCCAGCAGCCCTGGACTAGCGGGAAAGTTCTTC.

The V gene is TRBV3-1 (or the pseudogene TRBV3-2), the J gene TRBJ2-7; the match to TRBD2 covers 13 bases. This CDR3 region has 17 residues. The germline V gene encodes CDR1 LGHDT and CDR2 YNNKEL (reference sequence). J gave up 4 bases and V 3 bases, and 9 bases lay outside the gene matches. The CDR3 is CASSQIPGLAGSYEQYF. DNA for the CDR3: TGTGCCAGCAGCCAGATACCGGGACTAGCGGGGTCTTACGAGCAGTACTTC.

This rearrangement joins TRBV4-1 to TRBJ2-3, with 10 nucleotides matching TRBD2. The CDR3 contains 14 residues. CDR1 and CDR2 from the germline V gene are MGHRA and YSYEKL. Trimming at V came to 4 bases and at J to 6 bases, leaving 4 bases not matched to a gene. The CDR3 DNA reads TGCGCCAGCAGCCTAGCGGGGGGTATGGATACGCAGTATTTT. Its translation: CASSLAGGMDTQYF.

V and J are TRBV9 and TRBJ2-1; no clear D. CDR3 length equals 16 residues. V was cut by 0 bases and J by 0 bases, with 10 bases left in between. Germline V gene data show CDR1 as SGDLS and CDR2 as YYNGEE. The CDR3 region has the DNA TGTGCCAGCAGCGTAGATCACCGAGACTCCTACAATGAGCAGTTCTTC. Translation: CASSVDHRDSYNEQFF.

The V gene is TRBV9, the J gene TRBJ1-4; 8 bases fit TRBD1. The germline gives CDR1 SGDLS, CDR2 YYNGEE. CDR3 length: 17 amino acids. J gave up 6 bases and V 2 bases, and 12 bases lay outside the gene matches. CDR3 region: CASSVRQGLTPDEKLFF. CDR3 coding DNA: TGTGCCAGCAGCGTTCGACAGGGGCTCACTCCAGATGAAAAACTGTTTTTT.